The T cell receptor (beta chain) described here comes from a study of T cell changes during pregnancy in multiple sclerosis (dated by TCRdb to the late 2010s). The study in broad terms: The study examined how the T cell repertoire changed over the course of pregnancy in women with multiple sclerosis.

Library generation was performed with the immunoSEQ multiplex PCR assay. TCRdb's version of the immuneACCESS table is confined to in-frame rearrangements and falls short of the full clone set. An unresolved V gene accounts for under half of the shortfall where checked; the remainder is of unknown origin. The table for this sample lists under 85,000 clones; 90% to 95% of them were counted only once. Of the sample, about 0.5% is held by the ten largest clones. Comment on this clone: Its antigen is unknown. It has no much larger one-base neighbor in the sample; base qualities were not kept.

CDR1 and CDR2 were assigned from the germline V gene (reference sequence) as SEHNR and FQNEAQ. V drops 3 bases and J drops 11 bases, leaving 13 bases in between. The CDR3 starts with the cysteine, ends with the phenylalanine, and has 12 residues. The entry retains the CDR3 DNA only, 36 bases that are in frame from base 1. The starting material was peripheral blood, obtained in the third trimester of pregnancy. This receptor was taken from a female donor with multiple sclerosis, enrolled in a pregnancy study. This receptor chain uses TRBV7-9 and TRBJ1-1; possibly the D gene is TRBD1, per 5 matching bases. The CDR3 reads as follows: CASSLVDSAAFF. The nucleotide sequence reads TGTGCCAGCAGCTTGGTCGACAGTGCGGCTTTCTTT.